Listed below are T cell receptor beta chains from one sample, sequenced in a study of cytomegalovirus exposure and HLA in healthy donors. The protocol was immunoSEQ multiplex PCR, while the TCRdb copy is restricted to in-frame clones and leaves out a portion. The sample has roughly 130,000 clones, roughly 63% seen once; the top ten hold 1.6%. Material for sequencing was PBMCs. These receptors all stem from a man aged 25-45 years in good health and CMV-seropositive. Both conserved end residues are part of each CDR3. A D gene is named only where the DNA matches it firmly. Clone size is stated in some rows and not others, as once, few, many or a class when expanded.

clone_size,v_call,d_call,j_call,cdr3_aa,cdr3_nt
NA,TRBV10-1,TRBD2,TRBJ2-3,CASRGSSGRTDTQYF,TGCGCCAGCAGGGGATCTAGCGGGAGGACAGATACGCAGTATTTT
few,TRBV7-7,TRBD2,TRBJ2-3,CASSSGLAGVADTQYF,TGTGCTAGCAGTTCGGGACTAGCGGGAGTTGCAGATACGCAGTATTTT
NA,TRBV11-2,NA,TRBJ1-1,CASSFHSAAAFF,TGTGCCAGCAGCTTTCATAGTGCGGCGGCTTTCTTT
NA,TRBV6-1,NA,TRBJ1-3,CASSEHSGSGNTIYF,TGTGCCAGCAGTGAACATTCGGGGTCCGGAAACACCATATATTTT
NA,TRBV9,NA,TRBJ1-5,CASPSNQRGFQPQHF,TGTGCCAGTCCGTCGAACCAAAGGGGGTTTCAGCCCCAGCATTTT
NA,TRBV4-2,TRBD2,TRBJ2-1,CASSQEGLAGELNEQFF,TGTGCCAGCAGCCAAGAAGGACTAGCGGGAGAGCTGAATGAGCAGTTCTTC
NA,TRBV5-1,NA,TRBJ2-2,CASSTTVPLRELFF,TGCGCCAGCAGCACGACAGTCCCCCTCAGGGAGCTGTTTTTT
NA,TRBV7-2,TRBD2,TRBJ2-5,CASSLSAGGQTQYF,TGTGCCAGCAGCTTATCCGCGGGAGGGCAGACCCAGTACTTC
NA,TRBV7-9,NA,TRBJ2-5,CASSLKGGARLETETQYF,TGTGCCAGCAGCTTAAAGGGTGGGGCGAGGCTAGAGACAGAGACCCAGTACTTC
NA,TRBV5-4,NA,TRBJ2-6,CASNRFGGRSSGANVLTF,TGTGCCAGCAACCGATTCGGGGGGCGCTCCTCTGGGGCCAACGTCCTGACTTTC
NA,TRBV19,NA,TRBJ1-2,CASRDKVNYGYTF,TGTGCCAGCCGGGACAAAGTTAACTATGGCTACACCTTC
once,TRBV7-9,NA,TRBJ1-5,CASSLQGGNQPQHF,TGTGCCAGCAGCCTACAGGGCGGCAATCAGCCCCAGCATTTT